This T cell receptor (beta chain) was captured by sequencing in a study of T cells in localized non-small cell lung cancer. Study-level results: Tumor trailed uninvolved adjacent lung in T cell clonality, which peaked there. Median detection of top 100 tumor clones in adjacent lung was over 45 clones.

This clone was observed a handful of times. Its antigen is not identified. Sequencing was performed with immunoSEQ multiplex PCR; in TCRdb, only in-frame clones are kept and a portion is missing. The table has just under 2,000 clones, roughly 26% seen once; the top ten hold around 15%. The sample consisted of normal lung tissue next to the tumor, taken before any cancer treatment. The receptor comes from a female donor older than 55 with stage I lung adenocarcinoma.

The CDR3 sequence: CASSPRTFEAFF. Written as DNA, the CDR3 is TGTGCCAGCAGTCCGCGGACATTTGAAGCTTTCTTT. This chain connects TRBV6-8 to TRBJ1-1; weak D call: TRBD1 (5 bases). Germline CDR1 and CDR2: MNHGY and SAAAGT. Trimming took 5 bases from V and 7 from J, leaving 11 bases between them. The length of the CDR3 is 12 residues.